The 17 T cell receptor beta chains below all came from one sample that was sequenced in a study of T cell responses to AZD1222 COVID-19 vaccine. Clones were sequenced by immunoSEQ multiplex PCR, and TCRdb holds only the in-frame ones, with some missing. The sample gives about 120,000 clones, around 87% of which show up once; roughly 3.5% is in the top ten. The specimen was peripheral blood, collected on day 0 of AZD1222 vaccination. Every receptor here comes from an adult in good health.

The chain joins TRBV5-1 to TRBJ1-2; weak D call: TRBD1 (5 bases). The CDR3 covers 14 residues. The germline V gene encodes CDR1 SGHRS and CDR2 YFSETQ. The V gene lost 0 bases and the J gene lost 6 bases, with 12 bases spanning the gap. The CDR3 spells CASSLARAEDGYTF. CDR3 DNA sequence: TGCGCCAGCAGCTTGGCCAGGGCGGAAGATGGCTACACCTTC.

The chain uses TRBV5-6 and TRBJ2-1; D gene uncertain. Trimming removed 6 bases from V and 4 bases from J, with 5 bases in between. Per germline, CDR1 SGHDT and CDR2 YYEEEE. The CDR3 totals 11 residues. CDR3 protein: CASTRYNEQFF. CDR3 DNA: TGTGCCAGCACCAGGTACAATGAGCAGTTCTTC.

The gene calls are TRBV5-1 and TRBJ1-1; D perhaps matches TRBD1 (6 bases). The germline V gene encodes CDR1 SGHRS and CDR2 YFSETQ. The V end lost 0 bases, the J end lost 1 base, and 13 bases lay between the germline ends. The CDR3 is 16 amino acids. The DNA for the CDR3 is TGCGCCAGCAGCTTGGCCCAGGGGACGGCGAACACTGAAGCTTTCTTT. Protein sequence: CASSLAQGTANTEAFF.

V usage is TRBV7-3 and J usage is TRBJ2-3; TRBD1 aligns across 9 bases. The germline V gene has CDR1 SGHTA and CDR2 FQGTGA. V dropped 5 bases and J dropped 0; count of bases not matched to a gene: 6. The CDR3 sequence is 16 residues long. As DNA, the CDR3 is TGTGCCAGCAGCCAACTGGGACAGGGAAGCACAGATACGCAGTATTTT. As protein: CASSQLGQGSTDTQYF.

In this sample, this clone turned up once. The chain has TRBV12-3 or TRBV12-4 and TRBJ1-2; a weak D match, TRBD1 (5 bases). This CDR3 is built from 12 residues. V was clipped by 5 bases and J by 8 bases, with 12 bases between them. The CDR3 DNA is TGTGCCAGCAGTCGTAGAAGGGGAGGCTACACCTTC. This sequence encodes CASSRRRGGYTF.

This chain uses TRBV19 with TRBJ1-5; the D gene is possibly TRBD1 (6 bases). V was cut by 6 bases and J by 2 bases, with 20 bases left in between. This CDR3 contains 17 residues. CDR1 is LNHDA, CDR2 SQIVND, per germline (reference sequence). The CDR3 sequence: CASRGGETGYGNQPQHF. The CDR3 DNA sequence: TGTGCCAGTAGGGGAGGGGAAACAGGGTACGGCAATCAGCCCCAGCATTTT.

The chain recombines TRBV23-1 with TRBJ2-7; D remains unclear. TRBV23-1 is an ORF, and what it does is uncertain. V dropped 0 bases and J dropped 2 bases, with 11 bases sitting between them. The CDR3 runs to 15 residues. The CDR3 DNA sequence: TGCGCCAGCAGTCAATCATGGGGAACTCCCTACGAGCAGTACTTC. This encodes CASSQSWGTPYEQYF.

This chain links TRBV27 with TRBJ1-2; D is undetermined. This CDR3 comprises 12 residues. Per germline, CDR1 MNHEY and CDR2 SMNVEV (reference sequence). Trimming stripped 5 bases from V and 2 bases from J, with 6 bases between. The CDR3 DNA reads as TGTGCCAGCAGTACCCAGAACTATGGCTACACCTTC. It specifies CASSTQNYGYTF.

The V and J genes are TRBV5-6 and TRBJ1-2; the D is unclear. V dropped 2 bases and J dropped 3 bases, with 14 bases sitting between them. This CDR3 is 15 amino acids long. Germline loops: CDR1 SGHDT, CDR2 YYEEEE. The CDR3 loop is CASSLRGQLDYGYTF. The CDR3 DNA is TGTGCCAGCAGCTTAAGAGGGCAGCTCGACTATGGCTACACCTTC.

V usage is TRBV5-1 and J usage is TRBJ1-1; 9 nucleotides line up with TRBD1. The CDR3 has 17 amino acids. The germline V gene has CDR1 SGHRS and CDR2 YFSETQ. J was trimmed by 3 bases and V by 0 bases; bases with no gene match: 9. The CDR3 reads CASSLAKQGAGYTEAFF. CDR3 sequence (DNA): TGCGCCAGCAGCTTGGCCAAACAGGGGGCTGGGTACACTGAAGCTTTCTTT. The full variable domain, its missing parts supplied by reference TRBV5-1 and TRBJ1-1, is KAGVTQTPRYLIKTRGQQVTLSCSPISGHRSVSWYQQTPGQGLQFLFEYFSETQRNKGNFPGRFSGRQFSNSRSEMNVSTLELGDSALYLCASSLAKQGAGYTEAFFGQGTRLTVV.

The J gene is TRBJ1-1, the V gene TRBV2, with D tentatively TRBD1 (5 bases). Germline V CDR1 and CDR2: SNHLY, FYNNEI. The CDR3 has 15 amino acids. Trimming removed 3 bases at V and 10 bases at J, with 21 bases between. CDR3 amino acids: CASSESRVSGTGAFF. Here the CDR3 DNA reads TGTGCCAGCAGTGAGTCCCGGGTCTCTGGGACGGGAGCTTTCTTT.

This clone turned up a few times. V is TRBV19 and J is TRBJ1-2; D is possibly TRBD1 (5 bases). The ends were cut back, 5 bases at V and 5 bases at J, with 18 bases in the middle. CDR3 length: 15 residues. Germline CDR1 reads LNHDA; CDR2 reads SQIVND (reference sequence). CDR3 sequence reads: CASSSLMGGEYGYTF. CDR3 in DNA: TGTGCCAGTAGTTCCCTCATGGGGGGGGAATATGGCTACACCTTC.

J is TRBJ2-5 and V is TRBV19; 10 bases agree with TRBD1. The CDR3 loop spans 15 amino acids. The germline gives CDR1 LNHDA, CDR2 SQIVND (reference sequence). After removal of 6 bases from V and 3 bases from J, the junction contained 7 bases not matched to a gene. The CDR3 here is CASRLGDRGKETQYF. The CDR3 nucleotides read TGTGCCAGTAGGCTAGGGGACAGGGGTAAAGAGACCCAGTACTTC.

This clone occurred a few times. The gene calls are TRBV5-8 and TRBJ1-5; D is unclear. The CDR3 is made up of 14 amino acids. CDR1 and CDR2 from the germline V gene are SGHTS and YDEGEE. V lost 0 bases to trimming and J lost 2 bases, with 6 bases between them. CDR3 in amino acids: CASSLAGGNQPQHF. The CDR3, as DNA: TGTGCCAGCAGCTTGGCAGGAGGCAATCAGCCCCAGCATTTT.

The chain employs TRBV7-8 and TRBJ1-5; unclear D gene. V was shortened by 0 bases and J by 6 bases, with 15 bases between the two germline ends. Germline CDR1 is SGHVS and CDR2 is FQNEAQ. The CDR3 is made up of 16 amino acids. CDR3 nucleotides: TGTGCCAGCAGCTTAGCAGCGGGGTGGGATGGTCAGCCCCAGCATTTT. It translates to CASSLAAGWDGQPQHF. The entire variable domain, with the rest obtained from reference TRBV7-8 and TRBJ1-5, is as follows: GAGVSQSPRYKVAKRGQDVALRCDPISGHVSLFWYQQALGQGPEFLTYFQNEAQLDKSGLPSDRFFAERPEGSVSTLKIQRTQQEDSAVYLCASSLAAGWDGQPQHFGDGTRLSIL.

In this sample, this clone turned up once. The chain carries TRBV11-2 and TRBJ1-2; TRBD1 aligns across 7 bases. This CDR3 has 13 residues. V lost 3 bases to trimming and J lost 4 bases; unmatched junction nucleotides: 2. Germline CDR1 reads SGHAT; CDR2 reads FQNNGV. CDR3 in amino acids: CASSLGQSYGYTF. The CDR3 DNA follows: TGTGCCAGCAGCTTGGGACAGAGCTATGGCTACACCTTC.

This rearrangement joins TRBV9 to TRBJ1-4, with D uncertain. The germline gives CDR1 SGDLS, CDR2 YYNGEE. V lost 4 bases and J lost 0, with 7 bases in between. This CDR3 is built from 14 residues. The CDR3 spells CASSRDATNEKLFF. In DNA form, the CDR3 reads TGTGCCAGCAGCCGAGATGCAACTAATGAAAAACTGTTTTTT.